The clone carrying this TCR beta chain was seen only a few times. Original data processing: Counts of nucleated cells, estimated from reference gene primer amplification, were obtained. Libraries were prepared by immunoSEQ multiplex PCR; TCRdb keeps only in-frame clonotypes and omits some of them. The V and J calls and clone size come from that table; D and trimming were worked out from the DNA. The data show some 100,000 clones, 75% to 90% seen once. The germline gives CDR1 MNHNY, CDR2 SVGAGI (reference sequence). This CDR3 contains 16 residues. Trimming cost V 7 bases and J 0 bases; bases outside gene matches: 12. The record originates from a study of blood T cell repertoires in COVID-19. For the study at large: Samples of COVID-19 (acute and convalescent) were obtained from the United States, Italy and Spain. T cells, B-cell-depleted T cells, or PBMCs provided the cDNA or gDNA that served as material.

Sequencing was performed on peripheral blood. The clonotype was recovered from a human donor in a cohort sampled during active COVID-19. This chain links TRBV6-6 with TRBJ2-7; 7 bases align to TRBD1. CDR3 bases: TGTGCCAGCACCCTAGCCTCGGGACAGAGCTCCTACGAGCAGTACTTC. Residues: CASTLASGQSSYEQYF.